A single sample gave rise to the 25 T cell receptor beta chains below, sequenced in a study of cytomegalovirus exposure and HLA in healthy donors. The study ran its PCR with 60 Vbeta and 13 Jbeta primers. Clones were read by immunoSEQ multiplex PCR, and TCRdb kept only the in-frame ones, dropping some. The sample records 99,000 or so clones, around a tenth being singletons. What was sequenced was PBMCs. These receptors all come from a man aged 35-49 years in good health and CMV-seropositive.

This clone has a handful of counts. This chain joins TRBV15 and TRBJ1-1, with D unresolved. This CDR3 has 13 amino acids. Germline V gene lookup returns CDR1 LNHNV and CDR2 YYDKDF (reference sequence). V lost 0 bases, J lost 6 bases, and 8 bases lay in between. This CDR3 is CATSRDLLAEAFF. The CDR3 DNA is TGTGCCACCAGCAGAGATCTCCTCGCTGAAGCTTTCTTT.

Turning to this clone: Germline is not matched at one junction end, which may reflect a read error. V and J are TRBV7-7 and TRBJ2-7; the match to TRBD1 covers 8 bases. CDR1 is SSHAT, CDR2 FNYEAQ, per germline (reference sequence). The CDR3 totals 15 residues. The CDR3 protein is CASSLGTGSTYEQYF. Written as DNA, the CDR3 is TGTGCTAGCAGCTTAGGGACAGGTTCAACCTACGAGCAGTACTTC.

The V gene is TRBV5-4, the J gene TRBJ2-5; 7 positions match TRBD1. J was trimmed by 5 bases and V by 3 bases; bases with no gene match: 7. There are 14 residues in the CDR3. The germline V gene has CDR1 SGHNT and CDR2 YYREEE (reference sequence). The CDR3 DNA sequence: TGTGCCAGCAGCTATGGGGCAGGGGGTGAGACCCAGTACTTC. This sequence encodes CASSYGAGGETQYF.

The chain carries TRBV25-1 and TRBJ2-7; TRBD1 matches at 7 bases. The V gene end was trimmed by 7 bases and the J gene end by 0 bases; junction bases not matched to a gene: 3. In germline, CDR1 is MGHDK, CDR2 SYGVNS. There are 13 residues in the CDR3. This CDR3 reads CASTRDSSYEQYF. The CDR3 coding sequence is TGTGCCAGCACCCGGGACAGCTCCTACGAGCAGTACTTC.

The gene calls are TRBV4-2 and TRBJ2-7, with D tentatively TRBD1 (6 bases). The V gene's germline CDR1 is LGHNA and CDR2 YNFKEQ. This CDR3 region has 15 residues. The germline V and J ends were trimmed by 0 bases and 3 bases, with 12 bases remaining between them. The CDR3 spells CASSQEKWGLYEQYF. The CDR3 DNA follows: TGTGCCAGCAGCCAAGAGAAGTGGGGGCTCTACGAGCAGTACTTC.

The CDR3 DNA reads as TGTGCCAGCAGTGGAGGAACTAGAGATTACACAGATACGCAGTATTTT. It specifies CASSGGTRDYTDTQYF. This chain uses TRBV2 with TRBJ2-3; D may be TRBD2 (5 bases). There are 16 residues in the CDR3. V lost 4 bases and J lost 2, with 16 bases in between. Germline-derived CDR1 and CDR2 are SNHLY and FYNNEI.

This chain connects TRBV18 to TRBJ1-4; D is perhaps TRBD1 (6 bases). Trimming pared 3 bases from V and 0 bases from J, leaving 11 bases between. Per germline, CDR1 KGHSH and CDR2 LQKENI. This CDR3 is built from 16 residues. CDR3 loop: CASSPQGTSTNEKLFF. CDR3 coding DNA: TGTGCCAGCTCACCCCAAGGGACATCAACTAATGAAAAACTGTTTTTT.

About this clone: The sample carries other DNA sequences with the same CDR3. The J gene is TRBJ1-5, the V gene TRBV9; D ambiguous. Germline CDR1 and CDR2: SGDLS and YYNGEE. The ends were cut back, 0 bases at V and 2 bases at J, with 6 bases in the middle. The CDR3 contains 14 residues. The CDR3: CASSVGGGNQPQHF. CDR3 in DNA: TGTGCCAGCAGCGTAGGCGGGGGCAATCAGCCCCAGCATTTT. Looking up the rest from reference TRBV9 and TRBJ1-5 gives the full variable domain: DSGVTQTPKHLITATGQRVTLRCSPRSGDLSVYWYQQSLDQGLQFLIQYYNGEERAKGNILERFSAQQFPDLHSELNLSSLELGDSALYFCASSVGGGNQPQHFGDGTRLSIL.

V usage is TRBV7-9 and J usage is TRBJ2-1, with unresolved D. V lost 4 bases and J 10 bases, leaving 17 bases between the germline ends. The CDR3 consists of 14 residues. Germline V gives CDR1 SEHNR, CDR2 FQNEAQ (reference sequence). The CDR3 loop is CASSSRLSSGEQFF. In nucleotides, the CDR3 is TGTGCCAGCAGCTCCCGGTTATCGTCCGGGGAGCAGTTCTTC.

V is TRBV29-1 and J is TRBJ2-7, with 10 bases that match TRBD1. The germline V gene encodes CDR1 SQVTM and CDR2 ANQGSEA. Trimming cost V 6 bases and J 2 bases; bases outside gene matches: 10. The length of the CDR3 is 15 residues. CDR3 residues: CSVSGTGDTTYEQYF. The CDR3 DNA sequence: TGCAGCGTCAGCGGGACAGGGGATACCACCTACGAGCAGTACTTC.

This clone was detected only a few times. This chain joins TRBV5-6 and TRBJ2-7; D perhaps matches TRBD2 (5 bases). V was trimmed by 0 bases and J by 4 bases, leaving 11 bases between them. CDR1 SGHDT and CDR2 YYEEEE come from the germline V gene. CDR3 length: 14 residues. The CDR3 DNA follows: TGTGCCAGCAGCTTGGGGGAGAGGATATACGAGCAGTACTTC. Its protein is CASSLGERIYEQYF.

The gene calls are TRBV9 and TRBJ2-7, with a weak D call TRBD2 (6 bases). CDR1 SGDLS and CDR2 YYNGEE come from the germline V gene. The CDR3 is made up of 14 amino acids. The germline V and J ends were trimmed by 5 bases and 0 bases, with 12 bases remaining between them. The CDR3 DNA reads TGTGCCAGCAGTGCCGGGACTTTCTCCTACGAGCAGTACTTC. Amino acids: CASSAGTFSYEQYF.

The CDR3: CASSQDQRSPYGYTF. The CDR3 DNA reads TGCGCCAGCAGCCAAGATCAGCGCAGCCCTTATGGCTACACCTTC. The V gene is TRBV4-1, the J gene TRBJ1-2; D gene uncertain. Germline V gene lookup returns CDR1 MGHRA and CDR2 YSYEKL. V was trimmed by 0 bases and J by 5 bases, leaving 13 bases between them. CDR3 length: 15 residues.

The chain carries TRBV19 and TRBJ1-5; the D gene is possibly TRBD1 (6 bases). V gave up 4 bases and J gave up 7 bases, with 11 bases separating them. Germline V gene data show CDR1 as LNHDA and CDR2 as SQIVND (reference sequence). The CDR3 runs 13 residues. The CDR3 loop reads CASSRGRRQPQHF. DNA of the CDR3: TGTGCCAGTAGTAGGGGGCGCAGGCAGCCCCAGCATTTT. Full variable domain (outside the CDR3, taken from reference TRBV19 and TRBJ1-5): DGGITQSPKYLFRKEGQNVTLSCEQNLNHDAMYWYRQDPGQGLRLIYYSQIVNDFQKGDIAEGYSVSREKKESFPLTVTSAQKNPTAFYLCASSRGRRQPQHFGDGTRLSIL.

Written as DNA, the CDR3 is TGTGCCAGCAGCTTCAGCCTAGCGGAACCCTACGAGCAGTACTTC. This gives the protein CASSFSLAEPYEQYF. The chain combines TRBV11-2 with TRBJ2-7; 7 bases agree with TRBD2. The junction had 7 bases not matched to a gene; V was cut back by 3 bases and J by 2 bases. Germline loops: CDR1 SGHAT, CDR2 FQNNGV. The CDR3 contains 15 residues.

The chain couples TRBV6-1 to TRBJ2-2, with D maybe TRBD1 (5 bases). V shed 6 bases and J shed 4 bases, with 15 bases lying between them. CDR1 is MNHNS, CDR2 SASEGT, per germline. This CDR3 spans 15 amino acids. The CDR3 protein is CASRRPQGVTGELFF. The CDR3 nucleotides are TGTGCCAGCAGAAGGCCGCAAGGGGTCACCGGGGAGCTGTTTTTT.

This clone has only a few counts. The V and J genes are TRBV6-1 and TRBJ2-7, with D possibly being TRBD2 (5 bases). Trimming shortened V by 1 base and J by 5 bases, and 12 bases separated the two germline ends. Per the germline V gene, CDR1 is MNHNS and CDR2 is SASEGT. This CDR3 is 14 amino acids long. The CDR3 protein is CASSEVGNRDEQYF. The CDR3 nucleotides read TGTGCCAGCAGTGAAGTCGGGAATCGGGACGAGCAGTACTTC.

The V and J genes are TRBV11-3 and TRBJ2-1; D not resolved. Germline V CDR1 and CDR2: SGHNT, YENEEA. The CDR3 length is 15 residues. V lost 2 bases, J lost 1 base, and 9 bases lay in between. Here the CDR3 reads CASSLTLASYNEQFF. The CDR3 bases are TGTGCCAGCAGCTTAACTTTAGCTTCCTACAATGAGCAGTTCTTC.

The CDR3 protein is CASSLRFCQGNYNEQFF. CDR3 nucleotides: TGTGCCAGCAGCTTACGGTTTTGTCAGGGAAACTACAATGAGCAGTTCTTC. The chain links TRBV7-3 to TRBJ2-1; the D gene is possibly TRBD1 (5 bases). This CDR3 contains 17 residues. Germline V gene sequence: CDR1 SGHTA, CDR2 FQGTGA. The V gene lost 2 bases and the J gene lost 3 bases, with 17 bases spanning the gap.

V and J are TRBV6-5 and TRBJ2-1; 12 bases match TRBD2. The CDR3 totals 14 residues. Germline V gene sequence: CDR1 MNHEY, CDR2 SVGAGI. J gave up 9 bases and V 7 bases, and 7 bases lay outside the gene matches. The CDR3 nucleotides are TGTGCCAGCACCCAGACTAGCGGGAGAACTGAGCAGTTCTTC. Translation: CASTQTSGRTEQFF.

This clone was recorded a few times. V is TRBV7-9 and J is TRBJ2-1; 7 bases map to TRBD2. Germline assignment: CDR1 SEHNR and CDR2 FQNEAQ (reference sequence). The CDR3 runs 16 residues. With V trimmed by 7 bases and J by 6 bases, 15 bases remained unmatched. In DNA, the CDR3 is TGTGCCAGCACCATTCTTACACCTAGCGGATTCAATGAGCAGTTCTTC. Amino acid sequence: CASTILTPSGFNEQFF.

Only a few counts were recorded for this clone. The chain links TRBV5-1 to TRBJ2-1; 8 bases are a match to TRBD2. In germline, CDR1 is SGHRS, CDR2 YFSETQ. After removal of 3 bases from V and 2 bases from J, the junction contained 4 bases not matched to a gene. The CDR3 length is 15 residues. CDR3 coding DNA: TGCGCCAGCAGCTGGGAGCGGGGGACCTACAATGAGCAGTTCTTC. This translates into CASSWERGTYNEQFF.

The chain carries TRBV10-2 and TRBJ2-3; 10 bases are a match to TRBD2. The junction had 15 bases not matched to a gene; V was cut back by 5 bases and J by 7 bases. The germline V gene has CDR1 WSHSY and CDR2 SAAADI. The CDR3 is 17 residues long. The chain's CDR3 is CASSLLTGAGGLNTQYF. DNA of the CDR3: TGCGCCAGCAGTCTTTTGACTGGAGCGGGAGGGCTAAATACGCAGTATTTT.

Only a few counts were recorded for this clone. The genes are TRBV14 and TRBJ2-1; a possible D gene is TRBD2 (5 bases). This CDR3 spans 19 amino acids. V was shortened by 1 base and J by 0 bases, with 19 bases between the two germline ends. The germline CDR1 and CDR2 sequences are SGHDN and FVKESK. The CDR3 DNA sequence: TGTGCCAGCAGCCAAGTTTGGACCCCCCCTGGGAGCTCCTACAATGAGCAGTTCTTC. It codes for CASSQVWTPPGSSYNEQFF.

The chain joins TRBV28 to TRBJ2-5; a weak D match, TRBD1 (5 bases). CDR3 length equals 13 residues. The V end was cut by 5 bases, the J end by 3 bases, with 10 bases between. CDR1 and CDR2 from the germline V gene are MDHEN and SYDVKM. The DNA for the CDR3 is TGTGCCAGCAGTCAGAAAGGGGAAGAGACCCAGTACTTC. Encoded protein: CASSQKGEETQYF.